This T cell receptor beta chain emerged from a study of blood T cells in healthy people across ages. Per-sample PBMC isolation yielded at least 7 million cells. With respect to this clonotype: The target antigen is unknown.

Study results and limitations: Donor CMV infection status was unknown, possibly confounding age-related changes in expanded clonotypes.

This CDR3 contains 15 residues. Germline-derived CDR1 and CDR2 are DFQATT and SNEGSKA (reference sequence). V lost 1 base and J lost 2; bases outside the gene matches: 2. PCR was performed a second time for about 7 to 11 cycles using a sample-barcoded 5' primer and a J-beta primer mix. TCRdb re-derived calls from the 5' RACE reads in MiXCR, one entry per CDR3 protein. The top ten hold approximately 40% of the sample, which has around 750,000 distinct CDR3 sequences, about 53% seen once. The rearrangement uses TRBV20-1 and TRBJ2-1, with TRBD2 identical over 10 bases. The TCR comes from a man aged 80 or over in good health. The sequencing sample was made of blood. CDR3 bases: TGCAGTGCTAGAGTTGGGACTAGCGCCTACAATGAGCAGTTCTTC. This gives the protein CSARVGTSAYNEQFF.